This TCR beta chain was profiled in a study of blood T cells in healthy people across ages. Turning to this clonotype: The antigen is unknown.

The study's findings and limits: The recorded TCR beta diversity per million T cells decreased in a roughly linear manner with age.

Then a second PCR, running about 6 to 12 cycles, was carried out with a sample-barcoded 5' primer and a J-beta primer mix. From the 5' RACE reads, TCRdb called clonotypes with MiXCR, one entry per CDR3 protein. In the table there are 380,000 or so distinct CDR3 sequences, more than 45% of which are singletons. This clonotype was obtained from a man aged 55-75 years in good health. Sequencing used blood.

The CDR3 here is CASSQGEGMRTEAFF. CDR3 DNA sequence: TGTGCCAGCAGCCAGGGAGAGGGGATGAGGACTGAAGCTTTCTTT. This chain uses TRBV6-6 with TRBJ1-1; D is possibly TRBD1 (5 bases). CDR3 size: 15 residues. CDR1 MNHNY and CDR2 SVGAGI come from the germline V gene (reference sequence). With 6 bases removed from V and 5 bases from J, the gap between germline ends came to 19 bases.